The clone carrying this T cell receptor (beta chain) has more than one count but fewer than ten. This CDR3 is 15 amino acids long. CDR1 is SGHRS and CDR2 is YFSETQ in the germline V gene. The junction had 6 bases not matched to a gene; V was cut back by 0 bases and J by 4 bases. Sample-barcoded 5' priming and a J-beta primer mix drove a second PCR of roughly 6 to 12 cycles. MiXCR, run by TCRdb on the 5' RACE reads, gives a single entry per CDR3 protein. Of around 750,000 distinct CDR3 sequences listed, approximately 53% are singletons. This sample is part of a study of blood T cells in healthy people across ages.

This receptor was obtained from a man aged 80 or over in good health. V is TRBV5-1 and J is TRBJ1-1, with 7 bases fitting TRBD1. Sequenced material: blood. CDR3: CASSLELSGGTEAFF. In DNA, the CDR3 is TGCGCCAGCAGCTTGGAGTTGTCAGGGGGCACTGAAGCTTTCTTT.